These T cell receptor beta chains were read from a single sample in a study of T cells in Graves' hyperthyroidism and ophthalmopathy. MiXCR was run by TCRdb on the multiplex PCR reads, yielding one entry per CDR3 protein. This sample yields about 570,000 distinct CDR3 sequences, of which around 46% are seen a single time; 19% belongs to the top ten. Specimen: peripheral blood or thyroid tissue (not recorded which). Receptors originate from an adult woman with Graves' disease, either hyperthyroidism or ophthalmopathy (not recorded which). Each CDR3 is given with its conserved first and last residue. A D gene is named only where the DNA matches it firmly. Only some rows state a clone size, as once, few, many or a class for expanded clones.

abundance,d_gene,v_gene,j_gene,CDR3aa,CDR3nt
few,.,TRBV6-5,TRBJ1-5,CASSEQGNQPHHF,TGTGCCAGCAGTGAACAGGGAAATCAGCCCCACCATTTT
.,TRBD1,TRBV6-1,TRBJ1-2,CASNYSAQGLTNYGYTF,TGTGCCAGCAATTACTCGGCACAGGGGCTGACTAACTATGGCTACACCTTC
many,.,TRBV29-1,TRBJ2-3,CSVGVGTDTQYF,TGCAGCGTCGGAGTGGGAACAGATACGCAGTATTTT
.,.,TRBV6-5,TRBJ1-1,CATNPQVGAAGAFF,TGTGCCACCAATCCCCAGGTGGGGGCGGCTGGAGCTTTCTTT
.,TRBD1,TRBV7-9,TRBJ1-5,CASSRGQGGNQPQHF,TGTGCCAGCAGCAGGGGACAGGGCGGCAATCAGCCCCAGCATTTT
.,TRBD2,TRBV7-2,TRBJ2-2,CASSQDGGLTNTGELFF,TGTGCCAGCAGCCAAGATGGGGGACTAACGAACACCGGGGAGCTGTTTTTT
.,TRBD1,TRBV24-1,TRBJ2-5,CATSDYVQGETQYF,TGTGCCACCAGTGATTACGTACAGGGGGAGACCCAGTACTTC
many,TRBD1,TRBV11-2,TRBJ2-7,CASSLDFEGGQPYEQYF,TGTGCCAGCAGCTTAGATTTCGAAGGGGGACAGCCGTACGAGCAGTACTTC
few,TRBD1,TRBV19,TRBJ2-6,CASSDRGYSGANVLTF,TGTGCCTCTAGCGACAGGGGGTACTCTGGGGCCAACGTCCTGACTTTC
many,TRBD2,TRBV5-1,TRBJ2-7,CASSFEPSGVQYF,TGCGCCAGCAGCTTTGAGCCTAGCGGAGTACAGTACTTC
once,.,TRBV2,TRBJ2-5,CASSPALGGPETQYF,TGTGCCAGCAGTCCCGCCCTTGGTGGGCCTGAGACCCAGTACTTC
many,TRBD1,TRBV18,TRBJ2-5,CASSPQTGEETQYF,TGTGCCAGCTCACCGCAGACAGGGGAGGAGACCCAGTACTTC
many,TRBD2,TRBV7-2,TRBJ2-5,CATSLAGETQYF,TGTGCCACCTCACTAGCGGGAGAGACCCAGTACTTC
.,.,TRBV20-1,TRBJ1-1,CSATQVGGNTEAFF,TGCAGTGCTACCCAGGTGGGAGGGAACACTGAAGCTTTCTTT
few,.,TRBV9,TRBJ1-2,CASRPGAVGDWGYTF,TGTGCCAGCAGGCCCGGGGCAGTAGGGGACTGGGGCTACACCTTC
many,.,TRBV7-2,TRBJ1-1,CASSPFGITEAFF,TGTGCCAGCAGCCCTTTCGGCATAACTGAAGCTTTCTTT
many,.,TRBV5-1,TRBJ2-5,CASSLGADGETQYF,TGCGCCAGCAGCTTGGGGGCAGACGGAGAGACCCAGTACTTC
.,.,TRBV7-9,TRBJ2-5,CASSADSGIVKETQYF,TGTGCCAGCAGTGCAGACTCAGGGATAGTGAAAGAGACCCAGTACTTC
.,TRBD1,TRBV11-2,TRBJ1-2,CASSLTGTGSLGYTF,TGTGCCAGCAGCTTAACGGGGACAGGGTCTCTCGGCTACACCTTC
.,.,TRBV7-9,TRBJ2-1,CATPKHGGDGYEQFF,TGTGCCACCCCAAAACATGGGGGCGATGGTTATGAGCAGTTCTTC
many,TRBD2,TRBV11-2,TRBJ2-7,CASSLDSGLWSGAGEQYF,TGTGCCAGCAGCTTAGATTCTGGGTTATGGTCCGGAGCGGGGGAGCAGTACTTC
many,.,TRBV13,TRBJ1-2,CASSSQGRGYTF,TGTGCCAGCAGCTCCCAGGGTCGGGGCTACACCTTC
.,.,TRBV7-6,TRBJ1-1,CASSLFTGRPRNTEAFF,TGTGCCAGCAGCTTATTTACAGGGCGTCCTCGTAACACTGAAGCTTTCTTT
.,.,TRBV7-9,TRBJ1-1,CASSFGHRNTEAFF,TGTGCCAGCAGCTTTGGGCACAGGAACACTGAAGCTTTCTTT
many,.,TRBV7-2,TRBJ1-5,CASSLVLSQPQHF,TGTGCCAGCAGCTTAGTGCTGAGTCAGCCCCAGCATTTT
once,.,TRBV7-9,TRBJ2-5,CASSLVSRTVQETQYF,TGTGCCAGCAGCTTAGTATCCCGGACGGTACAAGAGACCCAGTACTTC
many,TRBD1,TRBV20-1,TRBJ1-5,CSAYRTGYNQPQHF,TGCAGTGCTTATCGGACAGGGTATAATCAGCCCCAGCATTTT
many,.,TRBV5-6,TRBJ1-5,CASSPGTNQPQHF,TGTGCCAGCAGCCCCGGGACAAATCAGCCCCAGCATTTT
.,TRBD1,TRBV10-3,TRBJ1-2,CAISGDRGFGYTF,TGTGCCATCAGTGGGGACAGGGGGTTTGGCTACACCTTC
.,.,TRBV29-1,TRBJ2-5,CSVDPHGGRTQTQYF,TGCAGCGTTGATCCCCACGGGGGACGTACTCAGACCCAGTACTTC
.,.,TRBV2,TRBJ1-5,CASSVGGRNQPQHF,TGTGCCAGCAGCGTGGGGGGCCGGAATCAGCCCCAGCATTTT
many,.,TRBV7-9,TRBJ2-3,CASSLGGVTDTQYF,TGTGCCAGCAGCTTAGGCGGAGTCACAGATACGCAGTATTTT
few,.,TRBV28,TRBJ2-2,CASSGGGNENTGELFF,TGTGCCAGCAGTGGGGGAGGAAATGAGAACACCGGGGAGCTGTTTTTT
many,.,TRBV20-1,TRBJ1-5,CSARDGGQPQHF,TGCAGTGCTAGAGACGGGGGTCAGCCCCAGCATTTT
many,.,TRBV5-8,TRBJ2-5,CASSLEGGRETQYF,TGTGCCAGCAGCTTGGAGGGGGGCAGGGAGACCCAGTACTTC
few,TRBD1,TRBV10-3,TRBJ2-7,CAIAGTARYEQYF,TGTGCCATAGCCGGGACAGCGCGCTACGAGCAGTACTTC
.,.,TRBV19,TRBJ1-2,CASSWGQSGYTF,TGTGCCAGTAGTTGGGGGCAATCGGGCTACACCTTC
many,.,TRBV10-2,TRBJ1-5,CASKELGRDQPQHF,TGCGCCAGCAAGGAATTAGGTAGGGACCAGCCCCAGCATTTT
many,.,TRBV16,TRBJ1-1,CASSHNRDTEAFF,TGTGCCAGCAGCCATAACAGGGACACTGAAGCTTTCTTT
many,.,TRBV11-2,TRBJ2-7,CASSFSGGIPYEQYF,TGTGCCAGCAGCTTTAGCGGAGGCATTCCCTACGAGCAGTACTTC
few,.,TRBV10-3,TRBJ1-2,CAISAARQTYGYTF,TGTGCCATCAGTGCGGCACGCCAAACCTATGGCTACACCTTC
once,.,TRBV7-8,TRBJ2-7,CASSRGSAASSYEQYF,TGTGCCAGCAGCCGGGGCTCAGCGGCAAGCTCCTACGAGCAGTACTTC
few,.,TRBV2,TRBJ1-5,CASLGEGSNQPQHF,TGTGCCAGCTTGGGTGAAGGCAGCAATCAGCCCCAGCATTTT
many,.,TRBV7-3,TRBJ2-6,CASSLTPSGANVLTF,TGTGCCAGCAGCTTAACCCCCTCTGGGGCCAACGTCCTGACTTTC
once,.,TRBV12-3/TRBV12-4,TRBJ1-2,CASSDRTFGYTF,TGTGCCAGCAGCGACCGGACTTTTGGCTACACCTTC
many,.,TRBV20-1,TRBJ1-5,CSAETANNQPQHF,TGCAGTGCCGAAACAGCTAACAATCAGCCCCAGCATTTT
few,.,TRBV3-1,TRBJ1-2,CASSQVGANYGYTF,TGTGCCAGCAGCCAAGTGGGAGCAAACTATGGCTACACCTTC
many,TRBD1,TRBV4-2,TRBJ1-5,CASSQASRGHGSNQPQHF,TGTGCCAGCAGCCAAGCATCCAGGGGGCACGGTTCAAATCAGCCCCAGCATTTT
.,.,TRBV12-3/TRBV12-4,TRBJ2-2,CASSLRHLNTGELFF,TGTGCCAGCAGTTTACGGCACCTTAACACCGGGGAGCTGTTTTTT
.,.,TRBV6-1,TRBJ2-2,CASSTGPDGYGELFF,TGTGCCAGCAGTACGGGACCAGACGGTTACGGGGAGCTGTTTTTT
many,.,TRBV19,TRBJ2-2,CASQRSTNTGELFF,TGTGCCAGTCAGCGGAGTACGAACACCGGGGAGCTGTTTTTT
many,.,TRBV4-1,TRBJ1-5,CASSQDLSRGQPQHF,TGCGCCAGCAGCCAAGATTTAAGCCGAGGTCAGCCCCAGCATTTT
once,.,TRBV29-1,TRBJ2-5,CSVEDPILAGETQYF,TGCAGCGTTGAAGATCCCATCCTAGCCGGTGAGACCCAGTACTTC
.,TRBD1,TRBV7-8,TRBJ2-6,CASSPREGGAGANVLTF,TGTGCCAGCAGCCCTCGAGAAGGGGGCGCTGGGGCCAACGTCCTGACTTTC
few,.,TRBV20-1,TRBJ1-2,CSAQTGRTNYGYTF,TGCAGTGCACAAACCGGACGGACTAACTATGGCTACACCTTC
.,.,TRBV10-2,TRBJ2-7,CASTQGYEQYF,TGCGCCAGCACCCAAGGCTACGAGCAGTACTTC
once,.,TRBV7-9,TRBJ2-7,CASSSVLPPYEQYF,TGTGCCAGCAGCTCCGTCTTACCCCCCTACGAGCAGTACTTC
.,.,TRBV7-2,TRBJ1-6,CASSSPPSSPLHF,TGTGCCAGCAGCTCTCCTCCATCTTCACCCCTCCACTTT
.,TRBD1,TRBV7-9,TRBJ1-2,CASSLHRGGYTF,TGTGCCAGCAGCTTACACAGGGGCGGCTACACCTTC
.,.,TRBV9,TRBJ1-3,CASSPQGPGNTIYF,TGTGCCAGCAGCCCCCAGGGACCTGGAAACACCATATATTTT